Below are 13 T cell receptor beta chains sequenced from a single sample in a study of CD8+ T cells in alopecia areata. In each case, RNA was isolated and then reverse transcribed into cDNA as the sequencing template. Using immunoSEQ multiplex PCR, the repertoire was profiled, and TCRdb retains in-frame clones only, with some absent. This table has 85,000 to 110,000 clones, around 60% appearing once. The specimen was CD4+ T cells sorted from blood. These receptors all stem from a human donor in good health.

The V gene is TRBV18, the J gene TRBJ2-5, with 11 bases lining up with TRBD2. The germline V gene has CDR1 KGHSH and CDR2 LQKENI. Germline trimming cut 2 bases from V and 3 bases from J; bases unmatched to any gene: 2. The CDR3 spans 15 residues. CDR3 sequence (DNA): TGTGCCAGCTCACCAACACTAGCGGGGGAAGAGACCCAGTACTTC. Residues: CASSPTLAGEETQYF.

The chain has TRBV5-4 and TRBJ2-3; TRBD2 aligns across 12 bases. Trimming removed 1 base from V and 4 bases from J; junction bases left unmatched: 4. The CDR3 totals 16 residues. Germline CDR1 is SGHNT and CDR2 is YYREEE (reference sequence). Here the CDR3 DNA reads TGTGCCAGCAGCTTGACTAGCGGGGGGCCCCCAGATACGCAGTATTTT. Translation gives CASSLTSGGPPDTQYF.

The V gene is TRBV4-1, the J gene TRBJ1-1; 9 positions agree with TRBD1. Germline V gene lookup returns CDR1 MGHRA and CDR2 YSYEKL. The CDR3 totals 19 residues. V dropped 0 bases and J dropped 3; count of bases not matched to a gene: 14. The CDR3 loop is CASSQDRVQQGATDTEAFF. The CDR3 DNA reads TGCGCCAGCAGCCAAGATCGGGTCCAACAGGGGGCAACGGACACTGAAGCTTTCTTT.

CDR3 sequence (DNA): TGTGCCAGCAAAGGGCTGGGTACTGAAGCTTTCTTT. Its translation: CASKGLGTEAFF. The chain uses TRBV25-1 and TRBJ1-1; D is unclear. This CDR3 region has 12 residues. V lost 7 bases to trimming and J lost 5 bases, with 11 bases between them. CDR1 is MGHDK and CDR2 is SYGVNS in the germline V gene.

This clone was seen only once. This sequence joins TRBV30 and TRBJ1-1, with 7 positions matching TRBD1. Per germline, CDR1 GTSNPN and CDR2 SVGIG (reference sequence). V lost 5 bases, J lost 2 bases, and 5 bases stayed unmatched. The CDR3 has 13 amino acids. In DNA form, the CDR3 reads TGTGCCTGGGAACAGGGGACAAACACTGAAGCTTTCTTT. It codes for CAWEQGTNTEAFF.

CDR3 region: CASSLRETNYGYTF. The CDR3 DNA is TGTGCCAGCAGTCTACGGGAGACTAACTATGGCTACACCTTC. V and J are TRBV6-1 and TRBJ1-2, with D hard to call. Trimming shortened V by 5 bases and J by 0 bases, and 10 bases separated the two germline ends. Germline CDR1 MNHNS, CDR2 SASEGT. This CDR3 is built from 14 residues.

The genes are TRBV5-6 and TRBJ2-7; tentative D call: TRBD2 (5 bases). V lost 1 base and J lost 7, with 9 bases in between. CDR1 and CDR2 from the germline V gene are SGHDT and YYEEEE. The CDR3 has 12 amino acids. The CDR3 spells CASSLWRLEQYF. The CDR3 nucleotides read TGTGCCAGCAGCTTGTGGAGGCTAGAGCAGTACTTC. Supplemented by reference TRBV5-6 and TRBJ2-7, the full variable domain reads DAGVTQSPTHLIKTRGQQVTLRCSPKSGHDTVSWYQQALGQGPQFIFQYYEEEERQRGNFPDRFSGHQFPNYSSELNVNALLLGDSALYLCASSLWRLEQYFGPGTRLTVT.

The chain combines TRBV5-1 with TRBJ1-6; 9 bases map to TRBD1. The CDR3 totals 17 residues. Germline values: CDR1 SGHRS, CDR2 YFSETQ. With V trimmed by 0 bases and J by 7 bases, 8 bases remained unmatched. The CDR3 DNA is TGCGCCAGCAGCTTGGCGGGACAGGGTACCGCGAATTCACCCCTCCACTTT. As protein: CASSLAGQGTANSPLHF.

The rearrangement links TRBV29-1 to TRBJ2-5; D might be TRBD2 (6 bases). The V and J ends lost 7 bases and 4 bases respectively, with 13 bases between them. CDR3 length: 12 residues. Germline V gene data show CDR1 as SQVTM and CDR2 as ANQGSEA. CDR3 in DNA: TGCAGCGGGGGGGAAGAAAGAGAGACCCAGTACTTC. Protein sequence: CSGGEERETQYF. Using reference TRBV29-1 and TRBJ2-5 for the parts outside the CDR3, the full variable domain is SAVISQKPSRDICQRGTSLTIQCQVDSQVTMMFWYRQQPGQSLTLIATANQGSEATYESGFVIDKFPISRPNLTFSTLTVSNMSPEDSSIYLCSGGEERETQYFGPGTRLLVL.

The chain links TRBV7-9 to TRBJ1-5, with 8 bases matching TRBD1. Germline loops: CDR1 SEHNR, CDR2 FQNEAQ (reference sequence). The CDR3 has 13 amino acids. V trimming: 7 bases; J trimming: 6 bases; junction bases outside the gene matches: 5. The CDR3 DNA reads TGTGCCAGCAATCAGGGGGCAGGTCAGCCCCAGCATTTT. Its protein product is CASNQGAGQPQHF.

Here the CDR3 DNA reads TGTGCCAGCAGCTTCGGAGAACCCAGCTCCTACGAGCAGTACTTC. This sequence encodes CASSFGEPSSYEQYF. The chain uses TRBV7-9 and TRBJ2-7; D gene uncertain. CDR1 and CDR2 (germline): SEHNR, FQNEAQ (reference sequence). V lost 3 bases and J 0 bases, leaving 12 bases between the germline ends. This CDR3 has 15 amino acids.

This clone was seen a few times. This chain joins TRBV30 and TRBJ1-4, with unresolved D. The V gene lost 3 bases and the J gene lost 10 bases, with 12 bases spanning the gap. The CDR3 sequence is 12 residues long. Germline V CDR1 and CDR2: GTSNPN, SVGIG (reference sequence). The CDR3 region has the DNA TGTGCCTGGAGCCAAACTTTCGGAAAACTGTTTTTT. Translating gives CAWSQTFGKLFF.

The chain carries TRBV18 and TRBJ2-7; TRBD1 might be the D (6 bases). CDR1 is KGHSH and CDR2 is LQKENI in the germline V gene. Trimming shortened V by 1 base and J by 3 bases, and 7 bases separated the two germline ends. The CDR3 totals 13 residues. CDR3 nucleotides: TGTGCCAGCTCACCACGACAGGACTACGAGCAGTACTTC. Amino acids: CASSPRQDYEQYF.